There are a few counts of the clone carrying this TCR beta chain. Its cognate antigen is unknown. Germline loops: CDR1 SGHTA, CDR2 FQGNSA. Unmatched junction bases numbered 4, after V lost 5 bases and J lost 6 bases. The CDR3 contains 14 residues. The record originates from a study of Graves' ophthalmopathy and Graves' hyperthyroidism. Study-level findings and limits: Also, most clonotypes expanded in the thyroid above 0.001 frequency appeared in blood. Separation of ophthalmopathy from stable hyperthyroidism was achieved by a 13-signature model, at approximately 90% sensitivity and roughly 81% specificity.

Donors with ophthalmopathy: moderate-to-severe activity, CAS ≥3, NOSPECS ≥4, duration under 3 months. Thyroid ultrasound, orbital computed tomography, TRAb, serum thyroxine and clinical symptoms formed the basis of diagnosis. Scientists amplified the TCR beta CDR3 regions from RNA transcripts. An initial RT-PCR round employing HTBI primers preceded a second-round multiplex PCR. Via MiXCR, TCRdb re-called the multiplex PCR reads, giving one row per CDR3 protein. This sample has almost 750,000 distinct CDR3 sequences, with around 40% found just once. This sequence joins TRBV7-2 and TRBJ1-4; 9 bases are shared with TRBD1. The specimen was peripheral blood. The TCR sequence derives from an adult man with Graves' ophthalmopathy. The CDR3 coding sequence is TGTGCCAGCAGCGCAGGACAGGGGTATGAAAAACTGTTTTTT. This encodes CASSAGQGYEKLFF. Full variable domain (outside the CDR3, taken from reference TRBV7-2 and TRBJ1-4): GAGVSQSPSNKVTEKGKDVELRCDPISGHTALYWYRQSLGQGLEFLIYFQGNSAPDKSGLPSDRFSAERTGGSVSTLTIQRTQQEDSAVYLCASSAGQGYEKLFFGSGTQLSVL.